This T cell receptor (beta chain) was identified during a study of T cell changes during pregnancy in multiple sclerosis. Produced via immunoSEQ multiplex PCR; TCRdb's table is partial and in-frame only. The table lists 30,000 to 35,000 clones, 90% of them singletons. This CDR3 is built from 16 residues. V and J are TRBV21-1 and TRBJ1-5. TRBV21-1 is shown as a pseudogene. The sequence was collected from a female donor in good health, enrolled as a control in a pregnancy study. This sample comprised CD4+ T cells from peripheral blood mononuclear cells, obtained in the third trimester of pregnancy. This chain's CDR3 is CASSKPGRVGNQPQHF. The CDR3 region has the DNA TGTGCCAGCTCTAAGCCAGGGAGGGTTGGCAATCAGCCCCAGCATTTT.